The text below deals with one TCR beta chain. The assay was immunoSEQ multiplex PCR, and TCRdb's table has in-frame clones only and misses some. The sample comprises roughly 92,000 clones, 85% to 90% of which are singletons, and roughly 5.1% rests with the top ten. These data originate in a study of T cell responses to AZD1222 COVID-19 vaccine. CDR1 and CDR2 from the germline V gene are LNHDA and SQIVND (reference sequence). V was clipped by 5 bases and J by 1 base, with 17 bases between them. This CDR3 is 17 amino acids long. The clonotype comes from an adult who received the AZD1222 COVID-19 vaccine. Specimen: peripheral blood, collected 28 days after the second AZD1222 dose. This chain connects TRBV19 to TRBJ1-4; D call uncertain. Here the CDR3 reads CASSARSGDGTNEKLFF. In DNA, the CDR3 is TGTGCCAGTAGTGCTAGATCTGGGGATGGAACTAATGAAAAACTGTTTTTT.